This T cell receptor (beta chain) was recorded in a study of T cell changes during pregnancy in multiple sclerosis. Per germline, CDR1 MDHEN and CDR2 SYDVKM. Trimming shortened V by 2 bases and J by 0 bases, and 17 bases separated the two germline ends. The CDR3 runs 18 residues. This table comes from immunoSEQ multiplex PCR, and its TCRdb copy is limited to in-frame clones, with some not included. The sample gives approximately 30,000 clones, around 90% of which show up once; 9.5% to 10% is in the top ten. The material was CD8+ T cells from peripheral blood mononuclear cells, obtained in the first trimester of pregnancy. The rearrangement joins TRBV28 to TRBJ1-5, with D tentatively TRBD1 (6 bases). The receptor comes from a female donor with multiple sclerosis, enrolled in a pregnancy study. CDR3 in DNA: TGTGCCAGCAGTTTAAGCGGGACAAGTATTTATAGCAATCAGCCCCAGCATTTT. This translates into CASSLSGTSIYSNQPQHF.